One and the same sample provided the 17 T cell receptor beta chains below, sequenced in a study of CD8+ T cells in alopecia areata. Reverse transcription of extracted RNA yielded cDNA, which provided the sequencing template. The repertoire was sequenced with immunoSEQ multiplex PCR; TCRdb's copy has only in-frame clones and lacks some. Among more than 90,000 clones, roughly 50% were seen once, and the ten largest hold approximately 12%. Treatment given: oral pan-JAK inhibitor, 5-10 mg twice daily. The sequencing used CD8+ T cells sorted from blood, collected at week 24, from a patient treated with tofacitinib. The receptors derive from a human donor with alopecia areata.

In its sample, this clone was seen many times. This chain connects TRBV30 to TRBJ1-1; D is unresolved. The V end lost 4 bases, the J end lost 0 bases, and 9 bases lay between the germline ends. Germline-derived CDR1 and CDR2 are GTSNPN and SVGIG (reference sequence). The CDR3 has 13 amino acids. The CDR3 sequence is CAWTRDVNTEAFF. Written as DNA, the CDR3 is TGTGCCTGGACCCGGGATGTGAACACTGAAGCTTTCTTT. The whole variable domain, remainder taken from reference TRBV30 and TRBJ1-1, is SQTIHQWPATLVQPVGSPLSLECTVEGTSNPNLYWYRQAAGRGLQLLFYSVGIGQISSEVPQNLSASRPQDRQFILSSKKLLLSDSGFYLCAWTRDVNTEAFFGQGTRLTVV.

This clone was recorded a few times. The chain has TRBV5-1 and TRBJ2-3, with 7 bases that match TRBD2. CDR3 length: 12 residues. CDR1 and CDR2 (germline): SGHRS, YFSETQ. CDR3 sequence (DNA): TGCGCGCGTCCGGGAGGAACAGATACGCAGTATTTT. It is translated as CARPGGTDTQYF.

This clone was counted a single time. Additional DNA sequences in this sample encode the identical CDR3. The chain couples TRBV18 to TRBJ2-3, with D perhaps matching TRBD1 (6 bases). In germline, CDR1 is KGHSH, CDR2 LQKENI. This CDR3 has 14 amino acids. V was shortened by 3 bases and J by 1 base, with 8 bases between the two germline ends. CDR3 protein: CASSPRQGTDTQYF. In nucleotides, the CDR3 is TGTGCCAGCTCACCCCGACAGGGCACAGATACGCAGTATTTT.

V and J are TRBV19 and TRBJ1-2; possible D gene TRBD1, 5 bases. The length of the CDR3 is 14 residues. Deletions cut 3 bases from V and 4 bases from J, with 12 bases between. Per germline, CDR1 LNHDA and CDR2 SQIVND (reference sequence). This CDR3 reads CASSITDGAYGYTF. In nucleotides, the CDR3 is TGTGCCAGTAGTATCACGGACGGGGCCTATGGCTACACCTTC.

Notes on this clone: The sample holds other DNA sequences that translate to the same CDR3. This chain connects TRBV5-6 to TRBJ2-7, with 8 bases identical to TRBD1. V trimming: 2 bases; J trimming: 4 bases; junction bases outside the gene matches: 5. The CDR3 has 14 amino acids. The germline V gene encodes CDR1 SGHDT and CDR2 YYEEEE. The CDR3 is CASSFGTGVYEQYF. The CDR3 region has the DNA TGTGCCAGCAGCTTCGGGACAGGCGTTTACGAGCAGTACTTC.

V is TRBV13 and J is TRBJ1-1; D is uncertain. This CDR3 spans 16 amino acids. Germline CDR1 PRHDT, CDR2 FYEKMQ (reference sequence). V shed 4 bases and J shed 3 bases, with 18 bases lying between them. CDR3 sequence reads: CASSSEAAPRDTEAFF. Written as DNA, the CDR3 is TGTGCCAGCAGCTCGGAAGCGGCCCCGAGGGACACTGAAGCTTTCTTT.

V usage is TRBV4-1 and J usage is TRBJ2-5; D might be TRBD1 (8 bases). This CDR3 spans 16 amino acids. Per the germline V gene, CDR1 is MGHRA and CDR2 is YSYEKL. Trimming pared 3 bases from V and 5 bases from J, leaving 19 bases between. CDR3 residues: CASSQGTGGAGETQYF. CDR3 nucleotide sequence: TGCGCCAGCAGCCAGGGTACAGGGGGGGCTGGCGAGACCCAGTACTTC.

V is TRBV9 and J is TRBJ2-5; TRBD2 matches at 7 bases. Germline V lookup: CDR1 SGDLS, CDR2 YYNGEE. CDR3 length: 14 residues. V was clipped by 4 bases and J by 3 bases; unmatched bases: 6. CDR3 DNA sequence: TGTGCCAGCAGCTCATGGGCGGGGGAAGAGACCCAGTACTTC. This translates into CASSSWAGEETQYF.

V gene TRBV5-6 combines with J gene TRBJ2-7; TRBD1 aligns across 8 bases. The germline V gene encodes CDR1 SGHDT and CDR2 YYEEEE. The CDR3 is 13 residues long. Trimming cost V 2 bases and J 5 bases; bases outside gene matches: 3. CDR3 in amino acids: CASSFVTGDEQYF. CDR3 DNA: TGTGCCAGCAGCTTTGTGACAGGGGACGAGCAGTACTTC. Full variable domain (remainder filled in from reference TRBV5-6 and TRBJ2-7): DAGVTQSPTHLIKTRGQQVTLRCSPKSGHDTVSWYQQALGQGPQFIFQYYEEEERQRGNFPDRFSGHQFPNYSSELNVNALLLGDSALYLCASSFVTGDEQYFGPGTRLTVT.

V is TRBV7-2 and J is TRBJ1-2, with a tentative D call TRBD1 (5 bases). In germline, CDR1 is SGHTA, CDR2 FQGNSA. The CDR3 runs 15 residues. V gave up 1 base and J gave up 3 bases, with 12 bases separating them. The chain's CDR3 is CASSLGVGDDYGYTF. The CDR3, as DNA: TGTGCCAGCAGCTTAGGGGTAGGGGATGACTATGGCTACACCTTC.

The CDR3 sequence: CASSFMGDENSPLHF. DNA of the CDR3: TGTGCCAGCAGTTTTATGGGGGATGAAAATTCACCCCTCCACTTT. The genes are TRBV27 and TRBJ1-6; possible D gene TRBD1, 5 bases. The germline CDR1 and CDR2 sequences are MNHEY and SMNVEV (reference sequence). V was cut by 3 bases and J by 7 bases, with 13 bases left in between. The length of the CDR3 is 15 residues.

The chain recombines TRBV14 with TRBJ1-1; D remains unclear. Germline lookup yields CDR1 SGHDN and CDR2 FVKESK. With 4 bases removed from V and 6 bases from J, the gap between germline ends came to 12 bases. This CDR3 has 13 residues. Here the CDR3 reads CASSLAYVAEAFF. CDR3 sequence (DNA): TGTGCCAGCAGCCTTGCCTATGTCGCTGAAGCTTTCTTT.

V gene TRBV30 combines with J gene TRBJ1-2; a weak D match, TRBD1 (6 bases). V was trimmed by 3 bases and J by 3 bases, leaving 14 bases between them. The germline V gene encodes CDR1 GTSNPN and CDR2 SVGIG (reference sequence). The CDR3 loop spans 14 amino acids. DNA for the CDR3: TGTGCCTGGAGGGCCCCAGGGGTGGACTATGGCTACACCTTC. Amino acid sequence: CAWRAPGVDYGYTF.

The rearrangement uses TRBV25-1 and TRBJ1-3; perhaps TRBD1 as D (5 bases). The ends were cut back, 8 bases at V and 8 bases at J, with 19 bases in the middle. Germline loops: CDR1 MGHDK, CDR2 SYGVNS. This CDR3 is built from 14 residues. The CDR3 here is CASAERGPLDTIYF. DNA for the CDR3: TGTGCCAGCGCAGAAAGGGGACCTCTGGACACCATATATTTT.

The sample holds one count of this clone. The chain is built from TRBV5-6 and TRBJ1-6, with 8 bases lining up with TRBD1. With 4 bases clipped from V and 16 bases from J, the junction kept 16 bases outside the gene matches. CDR3 length: 15 amino acids. Per the germline V gene, CDR1 is SGHDT and CDR2 is YYEEEE. The CDR3 region has the DNA TGTGCCAGCAGCCCCCGGGACAGGACCCCCCGAATGCTCCACTTT. Protein product: CASSPRDRTPRMLHF.

This chain links TRBV30 with TRBJ1-6; D might be TRBD1 (5 bases). The CDR3 consists of 13 residues. Germline-derived CDR1 and CDR2 are GTSNPN and SVGIG (reference sequence). With 5 bases removed from V and 7 bases from J, the gap between germline ends came to 12 bases. The CDR3: CAWATTENSPLHF. In DNA form, the CDR3 reads TGTGCCTGGGCAACGACAGAAAATTCACCCCTCCACTTT.

This rearrangement joins TRBV7-3 to TRBJ2-1; TRBD1 agrees at 8 bases. The CDR3 has 14 residues. Trimming cost V 5 bases and J 4 bases; bases outside gene matches: 4. Germline loops: CDR1 SGHTA, CDR2 FQGTGA. The CDR3 region is CASSADRGYNEQFF. CDR3 in DNA: TGTGCCAGCAGCGCCGACAGGGGATACAATGAGCAGTTCTTC.